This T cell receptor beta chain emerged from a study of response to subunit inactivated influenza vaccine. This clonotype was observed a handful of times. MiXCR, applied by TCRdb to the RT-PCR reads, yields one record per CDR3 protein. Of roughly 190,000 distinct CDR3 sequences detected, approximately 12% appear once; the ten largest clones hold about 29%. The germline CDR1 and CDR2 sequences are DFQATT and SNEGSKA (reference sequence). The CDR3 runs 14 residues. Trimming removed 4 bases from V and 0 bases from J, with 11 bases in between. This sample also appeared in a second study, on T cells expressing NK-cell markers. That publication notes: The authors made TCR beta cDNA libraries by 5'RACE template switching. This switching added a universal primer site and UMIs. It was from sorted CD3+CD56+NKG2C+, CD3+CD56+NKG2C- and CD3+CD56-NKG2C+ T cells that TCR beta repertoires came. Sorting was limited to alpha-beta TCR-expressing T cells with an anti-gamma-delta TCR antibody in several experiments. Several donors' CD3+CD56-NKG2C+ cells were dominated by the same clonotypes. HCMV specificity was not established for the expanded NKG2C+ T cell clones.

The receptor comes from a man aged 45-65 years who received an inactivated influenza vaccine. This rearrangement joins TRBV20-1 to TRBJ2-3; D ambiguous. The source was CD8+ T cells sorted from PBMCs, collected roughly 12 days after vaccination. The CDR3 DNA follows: TGCAGTGCTATTCCGACGCCTAGCACAGATACGCAGTATTTT. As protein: CSAIPTPSTDTQYF.